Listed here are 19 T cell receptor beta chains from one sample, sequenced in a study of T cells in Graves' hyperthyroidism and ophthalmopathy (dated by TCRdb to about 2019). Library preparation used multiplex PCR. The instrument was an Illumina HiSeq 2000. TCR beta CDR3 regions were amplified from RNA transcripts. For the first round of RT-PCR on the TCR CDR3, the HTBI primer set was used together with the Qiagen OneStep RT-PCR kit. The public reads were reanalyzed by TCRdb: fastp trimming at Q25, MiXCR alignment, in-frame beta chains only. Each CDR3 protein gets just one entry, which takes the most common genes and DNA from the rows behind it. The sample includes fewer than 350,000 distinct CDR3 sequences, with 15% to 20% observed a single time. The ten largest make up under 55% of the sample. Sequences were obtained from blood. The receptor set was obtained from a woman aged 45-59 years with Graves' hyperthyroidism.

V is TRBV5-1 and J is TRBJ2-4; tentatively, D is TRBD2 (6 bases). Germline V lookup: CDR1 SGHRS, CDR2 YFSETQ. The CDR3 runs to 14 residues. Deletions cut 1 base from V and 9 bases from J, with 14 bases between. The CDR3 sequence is CASSLFEGGTIQYF. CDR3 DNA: TGCGCCAGCAGCTTGTTTGAGGGAGGTACCATTCAGTACTTC.

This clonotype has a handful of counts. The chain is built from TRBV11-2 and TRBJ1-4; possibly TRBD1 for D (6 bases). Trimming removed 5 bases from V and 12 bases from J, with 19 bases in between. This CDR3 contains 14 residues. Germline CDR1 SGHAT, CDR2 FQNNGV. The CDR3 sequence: CASSLSGQDEQLFF. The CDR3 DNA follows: TGTGCCAGCAGCCTCTCGGGACAAGACGAACAACTGTTTTTT.

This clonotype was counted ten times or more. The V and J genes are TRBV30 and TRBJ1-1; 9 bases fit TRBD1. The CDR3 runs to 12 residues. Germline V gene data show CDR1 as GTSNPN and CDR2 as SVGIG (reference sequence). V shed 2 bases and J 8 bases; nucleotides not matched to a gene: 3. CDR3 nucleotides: TGTGCCTGGAGTACAGGGGGCAGAGAAGCTTTCTTT. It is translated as CAWSTGGREAFF.

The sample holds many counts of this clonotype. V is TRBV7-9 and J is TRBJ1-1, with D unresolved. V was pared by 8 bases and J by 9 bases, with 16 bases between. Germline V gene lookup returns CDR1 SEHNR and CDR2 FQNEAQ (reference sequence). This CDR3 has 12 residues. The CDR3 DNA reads TGTGCCAGCTCCTCCCGGGAGGCGAAAGCTTTCTTT. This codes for CASSSREAKAFF.

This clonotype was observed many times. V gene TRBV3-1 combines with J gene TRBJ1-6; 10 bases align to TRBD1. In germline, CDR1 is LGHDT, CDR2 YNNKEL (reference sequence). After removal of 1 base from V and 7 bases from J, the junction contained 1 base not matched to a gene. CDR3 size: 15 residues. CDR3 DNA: TGTGCCAGCAGCCAAGGACAGGGGGCGAATTCACCCCTCCACTTT. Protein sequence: CASSQGQGANSPLHF.

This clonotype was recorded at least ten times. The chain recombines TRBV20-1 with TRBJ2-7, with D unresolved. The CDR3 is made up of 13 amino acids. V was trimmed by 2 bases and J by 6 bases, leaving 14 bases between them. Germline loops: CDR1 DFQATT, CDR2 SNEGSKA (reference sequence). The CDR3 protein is CSARSERWGEQYF. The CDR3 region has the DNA TGCAGTGCTAGATCCGAGCGTTGGGGCGAGCAGTACTTC.

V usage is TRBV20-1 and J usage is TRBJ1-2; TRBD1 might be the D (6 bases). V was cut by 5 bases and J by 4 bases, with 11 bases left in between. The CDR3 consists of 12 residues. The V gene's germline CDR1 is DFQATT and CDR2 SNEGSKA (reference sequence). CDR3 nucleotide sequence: TGCAGTGCTGTAGGGACAAGCTATGGCTACACCTTC. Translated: CSAVGTSYGYTF.

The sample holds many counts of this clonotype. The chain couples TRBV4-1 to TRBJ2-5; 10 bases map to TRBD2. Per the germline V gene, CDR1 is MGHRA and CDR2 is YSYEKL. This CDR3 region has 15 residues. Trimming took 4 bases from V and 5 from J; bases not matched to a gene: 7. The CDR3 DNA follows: TGCGCCAGCAGCCCATTTGGGACTAGCGCGGAGACCCAGTACTTC. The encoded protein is CASSPFGTSAETQYF.

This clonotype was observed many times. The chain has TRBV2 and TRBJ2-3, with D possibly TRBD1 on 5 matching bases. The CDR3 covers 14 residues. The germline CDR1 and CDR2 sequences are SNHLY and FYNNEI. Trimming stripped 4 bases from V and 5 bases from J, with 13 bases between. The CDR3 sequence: CASSATTVGDTQYF. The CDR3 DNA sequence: TGTGCCAGCAGTGCCACGACAGTGGGAGATACGCAGTATTTT.

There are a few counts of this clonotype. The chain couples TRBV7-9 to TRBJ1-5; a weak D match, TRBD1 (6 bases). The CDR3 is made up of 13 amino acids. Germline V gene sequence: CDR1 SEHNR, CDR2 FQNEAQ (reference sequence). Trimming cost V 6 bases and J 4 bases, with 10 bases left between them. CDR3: CASSETGNQPQHF. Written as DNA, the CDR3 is TGTGCCAGCAGTGAAACAGGGAATCAGCCCCAGCATTTT.

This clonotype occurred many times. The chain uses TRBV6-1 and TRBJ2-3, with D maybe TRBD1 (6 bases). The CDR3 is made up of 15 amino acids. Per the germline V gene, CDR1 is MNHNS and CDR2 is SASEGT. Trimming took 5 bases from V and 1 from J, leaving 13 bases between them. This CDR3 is CASSYSGVGTDTQYF. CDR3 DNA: TGTGCCAGCAGTTATTCAGGGGTTGGCACAGATACGCAGTATTTT.

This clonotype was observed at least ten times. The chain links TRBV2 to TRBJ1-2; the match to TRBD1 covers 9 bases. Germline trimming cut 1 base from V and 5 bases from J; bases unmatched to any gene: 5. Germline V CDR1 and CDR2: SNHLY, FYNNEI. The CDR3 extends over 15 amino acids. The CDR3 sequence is CASSEEQGARYGYTF. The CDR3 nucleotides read TGTGCCAGCAGTGAAGAACAGGGGGCGCGGTATGGCTACACCTTC.

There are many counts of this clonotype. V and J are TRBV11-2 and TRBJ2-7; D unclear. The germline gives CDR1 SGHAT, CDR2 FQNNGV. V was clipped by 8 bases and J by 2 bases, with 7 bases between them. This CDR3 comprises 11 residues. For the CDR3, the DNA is TGTGCCAGCTCCGAGGCCTACGAGCAGTACGTC. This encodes CASSEAYEQYV.

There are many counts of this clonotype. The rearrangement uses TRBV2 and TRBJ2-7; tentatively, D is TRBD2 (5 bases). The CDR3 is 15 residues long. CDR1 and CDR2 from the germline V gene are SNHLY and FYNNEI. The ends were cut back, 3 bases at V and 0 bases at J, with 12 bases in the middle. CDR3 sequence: CASSEASMSSYEQYF. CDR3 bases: TGTGCCAGCAGTGAGGCTAGCATGAGCTCCTACGAGCAGTACTTC.

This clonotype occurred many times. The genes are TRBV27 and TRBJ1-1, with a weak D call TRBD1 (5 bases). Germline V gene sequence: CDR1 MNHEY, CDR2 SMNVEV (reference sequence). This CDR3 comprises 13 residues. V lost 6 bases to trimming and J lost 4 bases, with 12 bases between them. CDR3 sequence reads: CASRRQGGTEAFF. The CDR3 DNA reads TGTGCCAGCAGACGTCAGGGTGGCACTGAAGCTTTCTTT.

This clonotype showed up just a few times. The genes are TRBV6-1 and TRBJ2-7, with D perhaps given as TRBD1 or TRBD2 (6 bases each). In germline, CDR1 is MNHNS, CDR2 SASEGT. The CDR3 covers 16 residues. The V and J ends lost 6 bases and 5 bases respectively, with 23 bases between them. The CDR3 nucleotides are TGTGCCAGCAGCCCCTCAGCGGGCGATCGGGGGCACGAGCAGTACGTC. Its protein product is CASSPSAGDRGHEQYV.

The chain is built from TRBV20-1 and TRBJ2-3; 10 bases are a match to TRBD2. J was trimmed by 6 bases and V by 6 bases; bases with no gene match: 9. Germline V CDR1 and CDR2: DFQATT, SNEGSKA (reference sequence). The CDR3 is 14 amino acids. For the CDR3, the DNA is TGCAGTGCCCAGGGACTAGCGATTTCGGATACGCAGTATTTT. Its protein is CSAQGLAISDTQYF.

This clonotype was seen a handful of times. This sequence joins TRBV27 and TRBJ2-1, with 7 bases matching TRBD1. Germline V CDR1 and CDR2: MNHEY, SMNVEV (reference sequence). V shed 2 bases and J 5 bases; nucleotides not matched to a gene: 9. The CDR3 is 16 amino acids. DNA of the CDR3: TGTGCCAGCAGTTTACCCCCGGGACAGTGGAACAATGAGCAGTTCTTC. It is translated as CASSLPPGQWNNEQFF.

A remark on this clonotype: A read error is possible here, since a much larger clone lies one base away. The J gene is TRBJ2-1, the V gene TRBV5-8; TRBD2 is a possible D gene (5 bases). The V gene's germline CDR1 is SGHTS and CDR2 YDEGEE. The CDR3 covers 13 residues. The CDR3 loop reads CASGLRVDNEQFF. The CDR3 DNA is TGTGCCAGCGGCTTGAGGGTAGACAATGAGCAGTTCTTC. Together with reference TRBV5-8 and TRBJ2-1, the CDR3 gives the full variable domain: EAGVTQSPTHLIKTRGQQATLRCSPISGHTSVYWYQQALGLGLQFLLWYDEGEERNRGNFPPRFSGRQFPNYSSELNVNALELEDSALYLCASGLRVDNEQFFGPGTRLTVL.